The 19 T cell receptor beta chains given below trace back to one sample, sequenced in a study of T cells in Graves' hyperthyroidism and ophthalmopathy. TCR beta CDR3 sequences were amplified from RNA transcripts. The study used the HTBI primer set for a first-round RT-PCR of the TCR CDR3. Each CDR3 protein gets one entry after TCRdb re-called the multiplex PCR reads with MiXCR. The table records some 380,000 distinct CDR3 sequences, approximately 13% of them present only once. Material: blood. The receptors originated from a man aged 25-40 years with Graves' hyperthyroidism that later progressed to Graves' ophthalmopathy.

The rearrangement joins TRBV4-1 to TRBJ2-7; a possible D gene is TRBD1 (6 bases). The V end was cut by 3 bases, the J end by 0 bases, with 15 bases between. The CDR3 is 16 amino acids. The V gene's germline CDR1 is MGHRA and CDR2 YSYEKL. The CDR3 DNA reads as TGCGCCAGCAGCCACCCAAGACAGGAGAGCTCCTACGAGCAGTACTTC. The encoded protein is CASSHPRQESSYEQYF.

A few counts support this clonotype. CDR3 residues: CAWSVRGLLSNQPQHF. The CDR3 region has the DNA TGTGCCTGGAGTGTACGGGGTTTACTAAGCAATCAGCCCCAGCATTTT. The J gene is TRBJ1-5, the V gene TRBV30; D gene ambiguous. The CDR3 length is 16 residues. The ends were cut back, 0 bases at V and 1 base at J, with 13 bases in the middle. CDR1 and CDR2 from the germline V gene are GTSNPN and SVGIG (reference sequence).

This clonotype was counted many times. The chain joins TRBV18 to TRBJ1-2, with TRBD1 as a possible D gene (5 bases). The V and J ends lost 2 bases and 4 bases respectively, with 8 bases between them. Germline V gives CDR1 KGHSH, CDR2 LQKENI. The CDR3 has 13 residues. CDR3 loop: CASSPAGFYGYTF. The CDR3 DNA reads TGTGCCAGCTCACCAGCAGGGTTCTATGGCTACACCTTC.

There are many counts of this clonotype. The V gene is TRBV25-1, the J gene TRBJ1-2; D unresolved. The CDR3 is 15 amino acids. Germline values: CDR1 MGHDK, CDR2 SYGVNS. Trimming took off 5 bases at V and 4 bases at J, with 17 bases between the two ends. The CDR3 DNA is TGTGCCAGCAGTCCAAATCGAGAGTATGTCTATGGCTACACCTTC. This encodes CASSPNREYVYGYTF.

As DNA, the CDR3 is TGTGCCAGCAGTGAAGATGGGACAGGGGCCCCCGGGGAGCTGTTTTTT. As protein: CASSEDGTGAPGELFF. This chain uses TRBV6-1 with TRBJ2-2; 10 bases match TRBD1. Germline values: CDR1 MNHNS, CDR2 SASEGT. With 1 base clipped from V and 6 bases from J, the junction kept 5 bases outside the gene matches. The CDR3 sequence is 16 residues long.

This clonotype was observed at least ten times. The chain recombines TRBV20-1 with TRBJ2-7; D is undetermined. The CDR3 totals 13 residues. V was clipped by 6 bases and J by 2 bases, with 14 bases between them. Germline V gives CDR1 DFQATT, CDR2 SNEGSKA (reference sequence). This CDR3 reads CSAWTEKAYEQYF. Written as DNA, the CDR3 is TGCAGTGCCTGGACGGAAAAAGCCTACGAGCAGTACTTC.

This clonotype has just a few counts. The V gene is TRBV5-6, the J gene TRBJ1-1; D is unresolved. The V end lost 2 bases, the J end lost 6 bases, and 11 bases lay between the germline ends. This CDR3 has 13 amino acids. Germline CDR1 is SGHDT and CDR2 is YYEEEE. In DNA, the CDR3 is TGTGCCAGCAGCTTCGAGGTCTGGGCTGAAGCTTTCTTT. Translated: CASSFEVWAEAFF.

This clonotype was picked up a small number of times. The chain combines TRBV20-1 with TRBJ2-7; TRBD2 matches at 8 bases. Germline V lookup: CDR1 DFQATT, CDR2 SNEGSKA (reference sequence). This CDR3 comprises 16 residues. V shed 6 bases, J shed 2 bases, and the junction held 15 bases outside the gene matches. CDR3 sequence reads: CSARTGTRGRAYEQYF. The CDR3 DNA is TGCAGTGCCCGAACCGGGACTAGAGGCAGAGCCTACGAGCAGTACTTC.

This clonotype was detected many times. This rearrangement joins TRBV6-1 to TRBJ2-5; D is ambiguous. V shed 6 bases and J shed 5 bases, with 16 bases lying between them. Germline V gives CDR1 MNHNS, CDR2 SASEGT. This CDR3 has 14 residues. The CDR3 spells CASRGRVMGETQYF. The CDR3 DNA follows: TGTGCCAGCAGGGGTAGGGTAATGGGGGAGACCCAGTACTTC.

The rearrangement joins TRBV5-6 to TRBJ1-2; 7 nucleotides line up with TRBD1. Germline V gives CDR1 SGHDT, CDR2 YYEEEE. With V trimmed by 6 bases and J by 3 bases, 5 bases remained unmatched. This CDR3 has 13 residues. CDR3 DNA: TGTGCCAGCAAAGAGGGGGCGGACTATGGCTACACCTTC. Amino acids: CASKEGADYGYTF.

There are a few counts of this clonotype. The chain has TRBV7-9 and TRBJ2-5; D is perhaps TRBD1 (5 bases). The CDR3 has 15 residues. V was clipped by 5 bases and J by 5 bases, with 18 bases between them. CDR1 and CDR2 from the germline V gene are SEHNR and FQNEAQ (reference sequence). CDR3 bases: TGTGCCAGCAGCCCCAGGGCTTACTTATTGGAGACCCAGTACTTC. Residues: CASSPRAYLLETQYF.

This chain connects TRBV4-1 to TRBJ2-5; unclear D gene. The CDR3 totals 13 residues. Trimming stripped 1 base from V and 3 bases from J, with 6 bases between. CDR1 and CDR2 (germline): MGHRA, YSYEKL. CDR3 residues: CASSQVVEETQYF. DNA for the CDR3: TGCGCCAGCAGCCAAGTTGTGGAAGAGACCCAGTACTTC.

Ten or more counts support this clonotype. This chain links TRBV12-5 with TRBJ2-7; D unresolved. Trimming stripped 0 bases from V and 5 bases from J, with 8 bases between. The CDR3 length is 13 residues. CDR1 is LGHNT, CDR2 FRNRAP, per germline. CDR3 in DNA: TGTGCTAGTGGTTTGGTACCCCCCAACGAGCAGTACTTC. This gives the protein CASGLVPPNEQYF.

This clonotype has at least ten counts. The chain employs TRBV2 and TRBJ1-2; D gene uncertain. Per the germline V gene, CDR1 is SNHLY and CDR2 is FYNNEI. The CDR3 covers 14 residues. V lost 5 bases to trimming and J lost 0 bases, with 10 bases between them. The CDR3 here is CASSRLESNYGYTF. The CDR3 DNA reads TGTGCCAGCAGTCGCTTAGAGTCTAACTATGGCTACACCTTC.

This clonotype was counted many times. CDR3 coding DNA: TGTGCCAGCAGCTCCCCAGGGACAGGGACTCCCCTCCACTTT. Encoded protein: CASSSPGTGTPLHF. This rearrangement joins TRBV28 to TRBJ1-6; the match to TRBD1 covers 9 bases. Germline CDR1 reads MDHEN; CDR2 reads SYDVKM. The CDR3 is 14 amino acids. V lost 6 bases and J lost 13; bases outside the gene matches: 10.

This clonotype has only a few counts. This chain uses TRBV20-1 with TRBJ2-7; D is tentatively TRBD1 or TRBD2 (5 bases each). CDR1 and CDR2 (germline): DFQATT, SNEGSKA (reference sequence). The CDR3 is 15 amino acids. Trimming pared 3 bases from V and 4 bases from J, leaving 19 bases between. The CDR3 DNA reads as TGCAGTGCTAGCGGGGCGCAGGGTAGAATATACGAGCAGTACTTC. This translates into CSASGAQGRIYEQYF.

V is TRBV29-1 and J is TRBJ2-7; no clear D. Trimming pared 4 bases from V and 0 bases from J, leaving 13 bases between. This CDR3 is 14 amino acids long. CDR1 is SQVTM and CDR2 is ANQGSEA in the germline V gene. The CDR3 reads CSVGPRQSSYEQYF. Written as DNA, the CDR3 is TGCAGCGTTGGACCCAGGCAGAGCTCCTACGAGCAGTACTTC.

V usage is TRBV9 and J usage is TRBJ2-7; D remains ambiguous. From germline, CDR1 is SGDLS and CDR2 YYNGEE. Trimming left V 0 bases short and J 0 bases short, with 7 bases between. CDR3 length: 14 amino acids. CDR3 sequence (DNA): TGTGCCAGCAGCGTAGCTACCGACTCCTACGAGCAGTACTTC. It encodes CASSVATDSYEQYF.

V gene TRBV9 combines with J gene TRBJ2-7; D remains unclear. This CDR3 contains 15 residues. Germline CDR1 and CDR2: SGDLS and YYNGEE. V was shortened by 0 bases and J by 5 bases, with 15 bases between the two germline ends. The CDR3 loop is CASSVGGNPANEQYF. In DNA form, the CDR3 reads TGTGCCAGCAGCGTAGGCGGAAACCCCGCTAACGAGCAGTACTTC.